This TCR beta chain stems from a study of T cells in Graves' hyperthyroidism and ophthalmopathy. A note on this clonotype: The antigen remains undetermined.

Trimming cost V 6 bases and J 2 bases; bases outside gene matches: 7. The CDR3 has 13 residues. Germline V CDR1 and CDR2: DFQATT, SNEGSKA (reference sequence). Amplification of TCR beta CDR3 regions was performed using RNA transcripts as template. Researchers ran a first-round RT-PCR on the TCR CDR3 using the HTBI primer set. Using its own MiXCR run on the multiplex PCR reads, TCRdb lists one record per CDR3 protein. Here the sample spans approximately 500,000 distinct CDR3 sequences, about half being singletons. Study findings and constraints: Researchers report that a 13 V-J model separated ophthalmopathy from stable hyperthyroidism. Blood shared most expanded thyroid clonotypes above 0.001.

The sample taken for sequencing was peripheral blood or thyroid tissue (not recorded which). This TCR was recovered from a woman aged 18-30 years with Graves' hyperthyroidism. The chain recombines TRBV20-1 with TRBJ2-7; 7 bases line up with TRBD2. For the CDR3, the DNA is TGCAGTGCCCCAGCGGGACCAACCTACGAGCAGTACTTC. Translated, it gives CSAPAGPTYEQYF.